This T cell receptor (beta chain) was retrieved from a study of T cells after yellow fever vaccination. Study findings and constraints: It was the secondary response that reached its peak faster, day 5 versus 15, but it was weaker. A limited proportion of clonotypes was detected within both the CD4 and CD8 compartments.

Per the germline V gene, CDR1 is MNHEY and CDR2 is SMNVEV (reference sequence). The CDR3 runs to 16 residues. V shed 6 bases and J 5 bases; nucleotides not matched to a gene: 11. In this sample, this clonotype is medium-sized (0.01 to 0.1%). The antigen is not known. UMIs and a universal primer site were added when TCR cDNA was made by 5'RACE template switching. TCRdb independently ran MiXCR on the 5' RACE reads; one entry per CDR3 protein. The table records roughly 310,000 distinct CDR3 sequences, 8.7% of them present only once. This clonotype was sampled from a man between 18 and 35 years old who received the YFV17D yellow fever vaccine. The chain combines TRBV27 with TRBJ2-5; 11 positions match TRBD2. The sequencing here drew on PBMCs, taken on the day of the first yellow fever vaccination. CDR3 residues: CASRTYSGGARETQYF. The CDR3 region has the DNA TGTGCCAGCAGGACCTATAGCGGGGGGGCCCGGGAGACCCAGTACTTC.